A single sample is the source of the 26 T cell receptor beta chains below, sequenced in a study of T cells in Graves' hyperthyroidism and ophthalmopathy. TCR beta CDR3 regions were amplified from RNA. Primed by the HTBI set, a first-round RT-PCR was run on the TCR CDR3. TCRdb processed the multiplex PCR reads anew with MiXCR; each CDR3 protein has one entry. The top ten hold about 45% of the sample, which has roughly 99,000 distinct CDR3 sequences, roughly 15% seen once. The sequenced sample consisted of blood. These receptors originate from a woman between 50 and 59 years old with Graves' hyperthyroidism.

The V and J genes are TRBV11-2 and TRBJ2-5; 10 positions match TRBD1. There are 14 residues in the CDR3. Trimming cost V 6 bases and J 6 bases; bases outside gene matches: 7. Per germline, CDR1 SGHAT and CDR2 FQNNGV. The CDR3 protein is CASSVGTGVKTQYF. DNA of the CDR3: TGTGCCAGCAGTGTGGGGACAGGGGTAAAGACCCAGTACTTC.

This clonotype was detected only a few times. The gene calls are TRBV13 and TRBJ1-5; D not resolved. V was trimmed by 3 bases and J by 0 bases, leaving 6 bases between them. The CDR3 length is 14 residues. CDR1 and CDR2 (germline): PRHDT, FYEKMQ (reference sequence). The CDR3, as DNA: TGTGCCAGCAGCTTTTGGTCTAGCAATCAGCCCCAGCATTTT. This encodes CASSFWSSNQPQHF.

This clonotype was seen ten or more times. V usage is TRBV5-1 and J usage is TRBJ2-3, with 7 bases aligning to TRBD2. CDR1 is SGHRS and CDR2 is YFSETQ in the germline V gene. The V gene end was trimmed by 3 bases and the J gene end by 2 bases; junction bases not matched to a gene: 9. The length of the CDR3 is 16 residues. The CDR3 loop reads CASSSDGRGPTDTQYF. Written as DNA, the CDR3 is TGCGCCAGCAGCTCGGATGGGAGGGGACCCACAGATACGCAGTATTTT.

This clonotype occurred many times. This rearrangement joins TRBV6-4 to TRBJ2-1; the match to TRBD2 covers 12 bases. Germline CDR1 and CDR2: MRHNA and SNTAGT. There are 16 residues in the CDR3. With V trimmed by 4 bases and J by 4 bases, 5 bases remained unmatched. The CDR3 DNA reads as TGTGCCAGCAGTGTCGAGCTAGCGGGAGGGTACAATGAGCAGTTCTTC. Its translation is CASSVELAGGYNEQFF.

Many counts were recorded for this clonotype. The V and J genes are TRBV5-6 and TRBJ2-2; D not resolved. V was pared by 0 bases and J by 2 bases, with 5 bases between. Germline V gene lookup returns CDR1 SGHDT and CDR2 YYEEEE. The CDR3 runs to 14 residues. The CDR3 is CASSLAHNTGELFF. The CDR3, as DNA: TGTGCCAGCAGCTTGGCACATAACACCGGGGAGCTGTTTTTT.

This sequence joins TRBV6-2 or TRBV6-3 and TRBJ2-2, with 8 bases lining up with TRBD2. Unmatched junction bases numbered 6, after V lost 4 bases and J lost 5 bases. CDR3 length: 15 amino acids. Per the germline V gene, CDR1 is MNHEY and CDR2 is SVGEGT. The CDR3 here is CASSSGTRETGELFF. CDR3 sequence (DNA): TGTGCCAGCAGTTCCGGGACTAGAGAGACCGGGGAGCTGTTTTTT.

The table lists this clonotype with many counts. The gene calls are TRBV5-1 and TRBJ2-7, with 7 bases lining up with TRBD1. The V gene end was trimmed by 7 bases and the J gene end by 0 bases; junction bases not matched to a gene: 4. Germline loops: CDR1 SGHRS, CDR2 YFSETQ. This CDR3 is built from 13 residues. CDR3 sequence reads: CASRQGPSYEQYF. In DNA form, the CDR3 reads TGCGCCAGCCGACAGGGCCCCTCCTACGAGCAGTACTTC.

This clonotype was counted many times. The chain combines TRBV18 with TRBJ1-4; possible D gene TRBD1, 5 bases. The germline CDR1 and CDR2 sequences are KGHSH and LQKENI. Trimming shortened V by 0 bases and J by 6 bases, and 17 bases separated the two germline ends. CDR3 length: 17 amino acids. The CDR3 DNA reads TGTGCCAGCTCACCACCAGTGGCCTCCCGGGGGGATGAAAAACTGTTTTTT. It translates to CASSPPVASRGDEKLFF.

This clonotype was seen many times. V and J are TRBV9 and TRBJ1-1, with 9 bases fitting TRBD1. The length of the CDR3 is 17 residues. The germline V gene has CDR1 SGDLS and CDR2 YYNGEE. V shed 0 bases, J shed 1 base, and the junction held 7 bases outside the gene matches. The CDR3 region is CASSVDFTGGKNTEAFF. The CDR3, as DNA: TGTGCCAGCAGCGTAGATTTTACAGGGGGCAAGAACACTGAAGCTTTCTTT. The whole variable domain, remainder taken from reference TRBV9 and TRBJ1-1, is DSGVTQTPKHLITATGQRVTLRCSPRSGDLSVYWYQQSLDQGLQFLIQYYNGEERAKGNILERFSAQQFPDLHSELNLSSLELGDSALYFCASSVDFTGGKNTEAFFGQGTRLTVV.

This clonotype has ten or more counts. The chain uses TRBV19 and TRBJ1-4; no clear D gene. The length of the CDR3 is 11 residues. The germline CDR1 and CDR2 sequences are LNHDA and SQIVND (reference sequence). Trimming cost V 7 bases and J 8 bases, with 8 bases left between them. CDR3 DNA sequence: TGTGCCAGTATCCCGACCGAAAAACTGTTTTTT. The encoded protein is CASIPTEKLFF.

The sample holds many counts of this clonotype. The chain combines TRBV20-1 with TRBJ2-1; perhaps TRBD1 as D (5 bases). V was pared by 6 bases and J by 10 bases, with 16 bases between. The V gene's germline CDR1 is DFQATT and CDR2 SNEGSKA (reference sequence). The CDR3 is 12 amino acids. The CDR3 loop reads CSALSGQIEQFF. The CDR3 DNA reads TGCAGTGCGCTATCCGGACAAATAGAGCAGTTCTTC.

There are many counts of this clonotype. The CDR3 bases are TGTGCCAGCAGCTTGGAGGTGGGCGGGGAGTACTTC. This gives the protein CASSLEVGGEYF. The rearrangement joins TRBV5-6 to TRBJ2-4, with D tentatively TRBD2 (6 bases). V was shortened by 0 bases and J by 14 bases, with 12 bases between the two germline ends. CDR3 length: 12 residues. CDR1 is SGHDT and CDR2 is YYEEEE in the germline V gene.

This clonotype was observed at least ten times. This chain joins TRBV7-3 and TRBJ2-1; 9 bases align to TRBD2. Losses at the gene ends were 2 bases for V and 7 bases for J; bases not matched to a gene: 3. Germline V gene sequence: CDR1 SGHTA, CDR2 FQGTGA. The CDR3 is 14 residues long. CDR3 protein: CASSLGTSINEQFF. The CDR3 DNA reads TGTGCCAGCAGCTTAGGGACTAGCATAAATGAGCAGTTCTTC.

This clonotype occurred many times. The CDR3 protein is CATSPDPGLAGSNEQYF. The CDR3 DNA follows: TGTGCCACCAGCCCCGACCCCGGACTAGCGGGTTCCAACGAGCAGTACTTC. The V gene is TRBV24-1, the J gene TRBJ2-7; the match to TRBD2 covers 11 bases. V lost 7 bases, J lost 5 bases, and 15 bases stayed unmatched. The CDR3 runs 17 residues. Germline loops: CDR1 KGHDR, CDR2 SFDVKD.

The chain links TRBV4-2 to TRBJ2-7; tentative D call: TRBD2 (6 bases). From germline, CDR1 is LGHNA and CDR2 YNFKEQ. The V and J ends lost 0 bases and 5 bases respectively, with 11 bases between them. CDR3 length: 14 amino acids. CDR3 protein: CASSQELLANEQYF. For the CDR3, the DNA is TGTGCCAGCAGCCAAGAATTACTAGCAAACGAGCAGTACTTC.

In this sample, this clonotype turned up many times. The chain couples TRBV2 to TRBJ2-5; 8 positions match TRBD1. The CDR3 has 17 residues. In germline, CDR1 is SNHLY, CDR2 FYNNEI. V trimming: 6 bases; J trimming: 5 bases; junction bases outside the gene matches: 17. The CDR3 coding sequence is TGTGCCAGCAGCTCCCGTGAGGACAGGGTCTTTTTTGAGACCCAGTACTTC. Its protein is CASSSREDRVFFETQYF.

A few counts support this clonotype. This chain links TRBV20-1 with TRBJ2-1; 12 bases are a match to TRBD2. The CDR3 is 17 residues long. The J segment lost 10 bases and the V segment lost 6 bases, leaving 19 bases of the junction unmatched. Germline V CDR1 and CDR2: DFQATT, SNEGSKA (reference sequence). The CDR3 spells CSAPGTGTSGPGGEQFF. The CDR3 bases are TGCAGTGCCCCCGGGACCGGGACTAGCGGGCCGGGGGGAGAGCAGTTCTTC.

This clonotype has at least ten counts. The J gene is TRBJ1-6, the V gene TRBV6-5; TRBD1 is a possible D gene (6 bases). This CDR3 has 15 amino acids. Trimming pared 2 bases from V and 8 bases from J, leaving 13 bases between. The germline V gene has CDR1 MNHEY and CDR2 SVGAGI. CDR3 bases: TGTGCCAGCAGTTACCTTAACAGGGCCGATTCACCCCTCCACTTT. It encodes CASSYLNRADSPLHF.

The chain joins TRBV7-8 to TRBJ2-1, with 11 bases aligning to TRBD2. CDR3 length: 15 amino acids. V lost 5 bases, J lost 3 bases, and 3 bases stayed unmatched. CDR1 is SGHVS, CDR2 FQNEAQ, per germline. The DNA of the CDR3 is TGTGCCAGCAGCCGGGGACTAGCGGTCTACAATGAGCAGTTCTTC. Translated: CASSRGLAVYNEQFF.

In its sample, this clonotype was seen a few times. The genes are TRBV28 and TRBJ2-3, with 10 bases lining up with TRBD2. CDR3 size: 17 residues. Germline V gene data show CDR1 as MDHEN and CDR2 as SYDVKM. V was pared by 2 bases and J by 5 bases, with 10 bases of the junction left unmatched. CDR3 DNA: TGTGCCAGCAGTTTAGAAATACTAGCGGGATCAGGAGATACGCAGTATTTT. Translated, it gives CASSLEILAGSGDTQYF.

The chain carries TRBV27 and TRBJ1-1; TRBD1 aligns across 7 bases. Germline CDR1 reads MNHEY; CDR2 reads SMNVEV (reference sequence). CDR3 length: 13 amino acids. After removal of 8 bases from V and 7 bases from J, the junction contained 10 bases not matched to a gene. This CDR3 reads CASRPRGQDEAFF. For the CDR3, the DNA is TGTGCCAGCCGCCCCAGAGGACAGGATGAAGCTTTCTTT.

The CDR3 DNA is TGCGCCAGCAGCTTGGGGACCCATTCACCCCTCCACTTT. Its protein is CASSLGTHSPLHF. The chain has TRBV5-1 and TRBJ1-6; D gene unclear. V lost 0 bases, J lost 8 bases, and 6 bases lay in between. Germline loops: CDR1 SGHRS, CDR2 YFSETQ. This CDR3 comprises 13 residues.

There are many counts of this clonotype. CDR3 DNA sequence: TGTGCCAGCAGCTCTCGACTAGCGGGGAGGGGCGGGGAGCTGTTTTTT. It yields the protein CASSSRLAGRGGELFF. V usage is TRBV11-2 and J usage is TRBJ2-2, with 11 bases lining up with TRBD2. The CDR3 consists of 16 residues. Germline loops: CDR1 SGHAT, CDR2 FQNNGV. V lost 4 bases to trimming and J lost 7 bases; unmatched junction nucleotides: 8. Complete variable domain (other parts from reference TRBV11-2 and TRBJ2-2): EAGVAQSPRYKIIEKRQSVAFWCNPISGHATLYWYQQILGQGPKLLIQFQNNGVVDDSQLPKDRFSAERLKGVDSTLKIQPAKLEDSAVYLCASSSRLAGRGGELFFGEGSRLTVL.

The rearrangement joins TRBV6-1 to TRBJ1-5; D unclear. With 5 bases removed from V and 0 bases from J, the gap between germline ends came to 20 bases. The CDR3 consists of 18 residues. Germline V gene data show CDR1 as MNHNS and CDR2 as SASEGT. CDR3 loop: CASSKVGRRLYSNQPQHF. The CDR3 DNA sequence: TGTGCCAGCAGTAAGGTCGGGCGAAGATTATATAGCAATCAGCCCCAGCATTTT.

Comments on this clonotype: A much bigger clone sits one base away, suggesting this may be a read error. V is TRBV28 and J is TRBJ2-5; tentatively, D is TRBD1 (5 bases). The CDR3 is 14 amino acids. The V and J ends lost 4 bases and 6 bases respectively, with 15 bases between them. Germline-derived CDR1 and CDR2 are MDHEN and SYDVKM. The CDR3 is CASSSLTEPQTQYF. The CDR3 DNA is TGTGCCAGCAGTTCTCTGACAGAGCCGCAGACCCAGTACTTC.

Ten or more counts support this clonotype. The chain combines TRBV6-1 with TRBJ2-2; 7 positions agree with TRBD2. The CDR3 is 16 residues long. Germline V gives CDR1 MNHNS, CDR2 SASEGT. V lost 6 bases and J lost 4; bases outside the gene matches: 11. CDR3 nucleotides: TGTGCCAGCAGGAGAATAGAGCGGGAAGTCACCGGGGAGCTGTTTTTT. The encoded protein is CASRRIEREVTGELFF.